This TCR beta chain was documented in a study of OX40 agonist ivuxolimab in advanced cancers. Germline V gives CDR1 MNHEY, CDR2 SMNVEV (reference sequence). The V and J ends lost 6 bases and 3 bases respectively, with 12 bases between them. The CDR3 is 13 amino acids. Using immunoSEQ multiplex PCR, the repertoire was profiled, and TCRdb retains in-frame clones only, with some absent. The data contain 40,000 to 45,000 clones, around 86% of them singletons. The receptor's source is an adult with an advanced solid tumor such as melanoma, head and neck, liver or kidney cancer. V is TRBV27 and J is TRBJ2-7, with D unresolved. The input for sequencing was CD4+ or CD8+ T cells sorted from blood, taken in a trial of the OX40 agonist ivuxolimab. CDR3 amino acids: CASSPSKGYEQYF. Written as DNA, the CDR3 is TGTGCCAGCAGCCCATCGAAGGGCTACGAGCAGTACTTC.